This T cell receptor (beta chain) was obtained from a study of blood T cell repertoires in COVID-19. Study details: The United States, Italy and Spain provided the acute and convalescent COVID-19 samples. PBMCs, B-cell-depleted T cells, or T cells provided the cDNA or gDNA that made up the material.

As handled by the study authors: Reference gene primer amplification gave nucleated cell count estimates. TCRdb's copy holds only in-frame clones and misses some; the assay was immunoSEQ multiplex PCR. The V and J calls and the clone size are those of that table, but D and trimming were determined from the DNA. The profile shows about 180,000 clones, roughly four fifths of them singletons. The CDR3 contains 14 residues. Germline V lookup: CDR1 KGHDR, CDR2 SFDVKD. Trimming stripped 7 bases from V and 4 bases from J, with 15 bases between. This sequence originates from a human donor in a cohort sampled during active COVID-19. V gene TRBV24-1 combines with J gene TRBJ2-5, with D perhaps TRBD2 (6 bases). Sample: peripheral blood. DNA for the CDR3: TGTGCCACCAGCCGGGACTTATTCAGAGAGACCCAGTACTTC. Amino acid sequence: CATSRDLFRETQYF.